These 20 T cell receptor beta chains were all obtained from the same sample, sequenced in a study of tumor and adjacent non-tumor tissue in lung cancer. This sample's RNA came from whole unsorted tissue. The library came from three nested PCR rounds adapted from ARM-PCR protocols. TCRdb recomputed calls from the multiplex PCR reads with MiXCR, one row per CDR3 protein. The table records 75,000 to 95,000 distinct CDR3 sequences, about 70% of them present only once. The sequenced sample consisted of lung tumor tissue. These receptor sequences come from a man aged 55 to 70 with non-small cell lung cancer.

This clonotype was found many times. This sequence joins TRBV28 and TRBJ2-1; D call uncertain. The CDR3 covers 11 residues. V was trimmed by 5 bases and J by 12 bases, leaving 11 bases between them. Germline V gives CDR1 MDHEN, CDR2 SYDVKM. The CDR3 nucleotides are TGTGCCAGCAGTGCAGCACTTGCGCAGTTCTTC. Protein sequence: CASSAALAQFF.

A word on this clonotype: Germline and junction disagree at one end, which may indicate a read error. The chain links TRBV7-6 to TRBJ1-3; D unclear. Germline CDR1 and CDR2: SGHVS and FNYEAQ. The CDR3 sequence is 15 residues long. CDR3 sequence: CASSSRQLLGNTICF. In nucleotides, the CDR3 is TGTGCCAGCAGCTCCAGACAACTTCTTGGAAACACCATATGTTTT.

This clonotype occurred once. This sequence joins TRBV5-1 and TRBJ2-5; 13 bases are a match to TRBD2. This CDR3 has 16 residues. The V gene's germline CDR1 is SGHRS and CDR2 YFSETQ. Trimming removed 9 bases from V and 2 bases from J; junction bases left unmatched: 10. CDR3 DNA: TGCGCCAACTGCAGGGGACTAGCGGGGCTACAAGAGACCCAGTACTTC. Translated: CANCRGLAGLQETQYF.

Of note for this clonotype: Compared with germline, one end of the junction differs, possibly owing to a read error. CDR3 nucleotide sequence: TGTGCCACCAGCCACGGTGGGTCGGGGCCCTCGGAAGAAGAGCAGTTCTTC. It yields the protein CATSHGGSGPSEEEQFF. The J gene is TRBJ2-1, the V gene TRBV4-2; D may correspond to TRBD1 or TRBD2 (5 bases each). The germline CDR1 and CDR2 sequences are LGHNA and YNFKEQ. This CDR3 spans 17 amino acids.

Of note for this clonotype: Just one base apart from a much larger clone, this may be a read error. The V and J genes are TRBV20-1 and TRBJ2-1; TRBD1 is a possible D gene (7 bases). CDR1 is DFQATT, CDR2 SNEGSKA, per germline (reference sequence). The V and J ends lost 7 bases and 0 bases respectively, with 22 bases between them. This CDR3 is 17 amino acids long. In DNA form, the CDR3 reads TGCAGTGTTCTAGGAGGGACAGACAGCCCCTCCTACAATGAGCAGTTCTTC. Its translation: CSVLGGTDSPSYNEQFF.

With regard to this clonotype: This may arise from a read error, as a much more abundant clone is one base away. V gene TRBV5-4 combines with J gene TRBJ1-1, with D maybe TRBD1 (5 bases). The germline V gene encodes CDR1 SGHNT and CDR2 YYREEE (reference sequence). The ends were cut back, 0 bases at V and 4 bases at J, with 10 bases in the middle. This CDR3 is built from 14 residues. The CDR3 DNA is TGTGCCAGCAGCTTGGTACAGGAGAGCACTGAAGCTTTCTTT. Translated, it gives CASSLVQESTEAFF.

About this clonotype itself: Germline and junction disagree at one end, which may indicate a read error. CDR3 in DNA: TGCGCCAGTCACAGAAGCAATCAGCCCCAGTATTTT. Translating it yields CASHRSNQPQYF. This chain joins TRBV6-1 and TRBJ1-5; D not resolved. The J call may be wrong; the DNA end is better matched by TRBJ2-3. CDR1 and CDR2 from the germline V gene are MNHNS and SASEGT. The CDR3 contains 12 residues.

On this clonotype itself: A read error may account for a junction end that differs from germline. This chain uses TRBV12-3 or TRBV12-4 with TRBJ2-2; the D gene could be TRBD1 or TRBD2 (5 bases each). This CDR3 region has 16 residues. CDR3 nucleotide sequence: TGTGCCAGCAATTTGGGCCCAGGGAATGGGGCCGGGGAGTTGTTTTTT. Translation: CASNLGPGNGAGELFF.

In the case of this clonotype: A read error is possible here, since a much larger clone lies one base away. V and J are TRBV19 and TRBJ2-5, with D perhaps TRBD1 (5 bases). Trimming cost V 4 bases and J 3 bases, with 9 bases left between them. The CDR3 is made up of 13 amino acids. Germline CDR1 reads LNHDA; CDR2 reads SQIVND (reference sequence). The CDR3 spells CASSSIGEETQYF. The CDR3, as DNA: TGTGCCAGTAGTAGCATAGGGGAAGAGACCCAGTACTTC.

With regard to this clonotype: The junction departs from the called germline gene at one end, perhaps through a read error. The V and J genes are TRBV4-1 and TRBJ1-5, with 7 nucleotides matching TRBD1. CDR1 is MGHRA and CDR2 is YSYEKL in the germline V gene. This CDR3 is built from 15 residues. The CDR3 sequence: CTSSQEGGGNQPQHF. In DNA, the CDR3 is TGCACCAGCAGCCAAGAAGGGGGCGGCAATCAGCCCCAACATTTT.

In nucleotides, the CDR3 is TGTGCCAGCGGCCTAGGGACTAGCGGGAGCTCCTACAATGAGCAGTTCTTC. Translating gives CASGLGTSGSSYNEQFF. The chain joins TRBV4-2 to TRBJ2-1, with TRBD2 matching 14 bases. V dropped 8 bases and J dropped 0; count of bases not matched to a gene: 6. CDR1 LGHNA and CDR2 YNFKEQ come from the germline V gene. CDR3 length: 17 amino acids.

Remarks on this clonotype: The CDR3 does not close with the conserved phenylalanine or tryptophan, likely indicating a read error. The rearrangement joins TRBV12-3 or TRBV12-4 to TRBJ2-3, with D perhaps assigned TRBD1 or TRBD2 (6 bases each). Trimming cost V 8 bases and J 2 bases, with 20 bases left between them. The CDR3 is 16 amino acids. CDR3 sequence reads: CASHSTRGPPTDTQYL. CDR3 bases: TGTGCCAGCCACAGTACACGGGGGCCCCCCACAGATACGCAGTATCTT.

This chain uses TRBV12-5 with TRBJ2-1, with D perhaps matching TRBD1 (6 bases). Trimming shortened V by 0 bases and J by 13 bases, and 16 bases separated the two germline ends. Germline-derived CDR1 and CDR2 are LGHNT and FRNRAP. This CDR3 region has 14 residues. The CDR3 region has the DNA TGTGCTAGTGGTTTGGTCACCACCTGGACAGCACAGTTCTTC. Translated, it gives CASGLVTTWTAQFF.

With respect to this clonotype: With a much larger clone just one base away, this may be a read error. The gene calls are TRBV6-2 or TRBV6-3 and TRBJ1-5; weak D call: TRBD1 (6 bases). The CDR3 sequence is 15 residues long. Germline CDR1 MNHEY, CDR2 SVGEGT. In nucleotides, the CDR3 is TGTGCCAGCAGAACGACAGGAGTGAGCAATCAGCTCCAGCATTTT. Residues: CASRTTGVSNQLQHF.

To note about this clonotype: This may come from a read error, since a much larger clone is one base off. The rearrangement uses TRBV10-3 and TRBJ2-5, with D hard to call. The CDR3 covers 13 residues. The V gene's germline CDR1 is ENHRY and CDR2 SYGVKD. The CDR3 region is CAIRMGSEETQNF. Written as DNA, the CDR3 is TGTGCCATCCGGATGGGTAGTGAAGAGACCCAGAACTTC.

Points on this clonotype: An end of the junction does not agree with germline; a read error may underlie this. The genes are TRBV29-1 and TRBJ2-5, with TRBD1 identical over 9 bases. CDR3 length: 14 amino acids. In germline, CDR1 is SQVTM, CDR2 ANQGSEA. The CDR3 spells CSVSGDRGIKTRYF. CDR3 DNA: TGCAGCGTGTCAGGTGACAGGGGGATCAAGACCCGGTACTTC.

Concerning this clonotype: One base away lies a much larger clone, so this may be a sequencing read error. The CDR3 sequence is CASRGQREVTDTQYF. The CDR3 nucleotides are TGTGCCAGCAGAGGTCAGCGGGAGGTTACAGATACGCAGTATTTT. The chain joins TRBV13 to TRBJ2-3, with TRBD2 matching 9 bases. Germline values: CDR1 PRHDT, CDR2 FYEKMQ (reference sequence). V dropped 6 bases and J dropped 3; count of bases not matched to a gene: 7. This CDR3 region has 15 residues.

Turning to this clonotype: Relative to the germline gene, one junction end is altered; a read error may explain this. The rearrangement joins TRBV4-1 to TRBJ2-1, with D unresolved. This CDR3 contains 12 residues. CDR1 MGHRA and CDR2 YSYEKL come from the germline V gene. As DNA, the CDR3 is TGCACCAGCAGCCAAGATTTGGATGAGCAATTCTTC. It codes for CTSSQDLDEQFF.

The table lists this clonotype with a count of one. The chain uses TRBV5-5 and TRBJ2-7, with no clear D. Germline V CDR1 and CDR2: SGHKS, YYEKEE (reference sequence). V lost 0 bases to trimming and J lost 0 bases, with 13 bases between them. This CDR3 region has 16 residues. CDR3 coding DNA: TGTGCCAGCAGCTTGGATGGATGGATTTACTCCTACGAGCAGTACTTC. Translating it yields CASSLDGWIYSYEQYF.

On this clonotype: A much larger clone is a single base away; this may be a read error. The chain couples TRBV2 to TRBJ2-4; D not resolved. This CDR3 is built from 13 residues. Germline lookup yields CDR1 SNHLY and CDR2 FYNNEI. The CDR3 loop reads CTSSEIVVNIQYF. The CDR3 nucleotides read TGTACCAGCAGTGAAATTGTAGTAAACATTCAGTACTTC.